What follows describes a single TCR beta chain. The target antigen is unknown. This entry comes from a study of naive CD8 T cells in extremely preterm neonates. The data were produced by immunoSEQ multiplex PCR, yet TCRdb's version contains in-frame clones alone and is incomplete. Of about 7,000 clones in the sample, 95% to 98% were seen once. Study-wide results and caveats: iChao1 richness was lowest in preterm neonates, significantly versus all ages. Relative to older groups, preterm infants had shorter, less trimmed CDR3s with fewer N additions.

V shed 5 bases and J 2 bases; nucleotides not matched to a gene: 3. This CDR3 has 15 residues. CDR1 is SGHVS, CDR2 FQNEAQ, per germline. The sample holds sorted live naive CD8+ CD45RA+CCR7+ T cells. This chain connects TRBV7-8 to TRBJ2-3, with 11 bases identical to TRBD2. The specimen was naive CD8+ T cells from blood. The clonotype was recovered from a human donor in good health. In nucleotides, the CDR3 is TGTGCCAGCAGCCCGACTAGCGGGGACACAGATACGCAGTATTTT. This gives the protein CASSPTSGDTDTQYF.